The clone carrying this T cell receptor (beta chain) was seen repeatedly, ten times or more. This record belongs to a study of identical twins. V dropped 6 bases and J dropped 5; count of bases not matched to a gene: 4. CDR1 is SQVTM, CDR2 ANQGSEA, per germline. The CDR3 consists of 13 residues. Every donor was a healthy Caucasian. TCRdb fed the 5' RACE reads into MiXCR, producing one record per CDR3 protein. The top ten clones hold about 0.93% of a sample with over 500,000 distinct CDR3 sequences, around 20% of them seen once. Separately, the same data were catalogued under a study of T cells expressing NK-cell markers. As that report states: The authors derived TCR beta repertoires from sorted CD3+CD56+NKG2C+, CD3+CD56+NKG2C- and CD3+CD56-NKG2C+ T cells.

This chain uses TRBV29-1 with TRBJ1-5; 10 nucleotides line up with TRBD1. The receptor's source is a young woman in good health. Sequenced: CD4+ T cells sorted from blood. The CDR3 sequence: CSVSGTGDQPQHF. The CDR3 DNA is TGCAGCGTCTCCGGGACAGGGGATCAGCCCCAGCATTTT.